A single sample is the source of the 3 T cell receptor beta chains below, sequenced in a study of human T cells and chemical hapten exposure. TCRdb re-derived calls from the RACE reads in MiXCR, one entry per CDR3 protein. The sample has about 190,000 distinct CDR3 sequences, about 22% seen once. Time point specified: patch test 3, about 24 weeks after DPC sensitization. Treatment noted: therapeutic diphenylcyclopropenone sensitization with weekly scalp DPC. Sequencing was performed on whole blood, taken in connection with sensitization to the hapten diphenylcyclopropenone (DPC). The receptors derive from a middle-aged woman with alopecia areata. Some clones in this sample may be carry-over from other donors' samples.

J is TRBJ1-6 and V is TRBV6-5; D not resolved. The CDR3 spans 14 residues. From germline, CDR1 is MNHEY and CDR2 SVGAGI. Trimming shortened V by 4 bases and J by 10 bases, and 14 bases separated the two germline ends. The CDR3 DNA reads TGTGCCAGCAGTTCCGGCGGAGGGTGGTCACCCCTCCACTTT. Its protein product is CASSSGGGWSPLHF.

There are many counts of this clonotype. This chain connects TRBV11-3 to TRBJ2-2; 15 bases fit TRBD2. V shed 5 bases, J shed 4 bases, and the junction held 2 bases outside the gene matches. This CDR3 is built from 16 residues. Germline CDR1 is SGHNT and CDR2 is YENEEA. Written as DNA, the CDR3 is TGTGCCAGCAGCCCGGGACTAGCGGGAGGCACCGGGGAGCTGTTTTTT. Residues: CASSPGLAGGTGELFF.

This clonotype was detected only a few times. V and J are TRBV7-9 and TRBJ2-7; the D is unclear. Germline loops: CDR1 SEHNR, CDR2 FQNEAQ (reference sequence). The CDR3 has 14 residues. V shed 5 bases and J shed 3 bases, with 14 bases lying between them. The CDR3 coding sequence is TGTGCCAGCAGCCCCCCCGCGGCCAGCTACGAGCAGTACTTC. Its translation: CASSPPAASYEQYF.